This TCR beta chain was recorded in a study of human T cells and chemical hapten exposure. The CDR3 runs 14 residues. CDR1 SGHTA and CDR2 FQGNSA come from the germline V gene. V was clipped by 5 bases and J by 5 bases, with 16 bases between them. This clonotype occurred a few times. What it binds is not known. Study results and limitations: TCRs above 1 in 1000 frequency stayed constant with DPC sensitization.

Library preparation tagged each individual cDNA molecule with a unique molecular identifier. TCRdb analysed the RACE reads with MiXCR anew, one entry per CDR3 protein. Of 300,000 to 450,000 distinct CDR3 sequences listed, roughly 5% are singletons. As for time point: pre-sensitization, week 0. The treatment here: therapeutic diphenylcyclopropenone sensitization with weekly scalp DPC. Suited to DPC and affected by alopecia, the donors ranged from 18 to 70 years old. The sample consisted of whole blood, taken in connection with sensitization to the hapten diphenylcyclopropenone (DPC). The source of this sequence is a woman aged 50 to 60 with alopecia areata. Some clones in this sample may be carry-over from other donors' samples. The chain uses TRBV7-2 and TRBJ2-7; the D is unclear. CDR3 nucleotides: TGTGCCAGCAGCCCCCGCAAGGGCACCGACGAGCAGTACTTC. Translated, it gives CASSPRKGTDEQYF.